Listed below are T cell receptor beta chains from one sample, sequenced in a study of shared clonotypes between healthy human individuals. Profiled with immunoSEQ multiplex PCR; TCRdb holds only in-frame clones, not every one. Of around 980,000 clones in the sample, more than 75% are singletons; the top ten hold around 0.61%. Sample: memory CD4+ T cells from PBMCs. These receptors were collected from a man younger than 30 in good health. Some clones in this sample may be carry-over from other donors' samples. The CDR3 runs from the conserved cysteine through the conserved F or W. The order of the fields is V gene, D gene, clone size, J gene, CDR3 DNA, CDR3 protein. The D gene is left open where the match is weak. A row's size may be missing; if present it is once, few, many or a size class.

TRBV27	TRBD1	.	TRBJ1-1	TGTGCCAGCAGCCTCCGGGGGACAGGGGGGAGGAGGACTGAAGCTTTCTTT	CASSLRGTGGRRTEAFF
TRBV9	TRBD1	.	TRBJ1-1	TGTGCCAGCAGCGCCGACAGGGGCACTGAAGCTTTCTTT	CASSADRGTEAFF
TRBV28	TRBD1	.	TRBJ1-2	TGTGCCAGCAGACGGACAGGGGATCACTATGGCTACACCTTC	CASRRTGDHYGYTF
TRBV28	.	.	TRBJ1-5	TGTGCCAGCATCCCTTTGGGGGGTCAGCCCCAGCATTTT	CASIPLGGQPQHF
TRBV5-1	.	.	TRBJ2-7	TGCGCCAGCAGCTTGGAAGGGAGCTCCTACGAGCAGTACTTC	CASSLEGSSYEQYF
TRBV6-1	.	.	TRBJ2-3	TGTGCCAGCAGTGAGTCAGTTCACACAGATACGCAGTATTTT	CASSESVHTDTQYF
TRBV30	TRBD2	.	TRBJ2-5	TGTGCCTGGAGCCGTACCGGGACTAGCGGGCAAGAGACCCAGTACTTC	CAWSRTGTSGQETQYF
TRBV29-1	TRBD1	.	TRBJ2-7	TGCAGCGTTGCGGGACAGACCTCCTACGAGCAGTACTTC	CSVAGQTSYEQYF
TRBV2	TRBD1	.	TRBJ1-5	TGTGCCAGCAGACAGGGGGCGACCTTCAATCAGCCCCAGCATTTT	CASRQGATFNQPQHF
TRBV7-3	.	.	TRBJ2-2	TGTGCCAGCAGCTTAGAAGGGTACACCGGGGAGCTGTTTTTT	CASSLEGYTGELFF
TRBV10-3	TRBD1	.	TRBJ2-7	TGTGCCATCCGTACATCGGGACAGGGAGTTCACGAGCAGTACTTC	CAIRTSGQGVHEQYF
TRBV2	.	.	TRBJ2-1	TGTGCCAGCAGTAGGACTCGGGCTCACAATGAGCAGTTCTTC	CASSRTRAHNEQFF
TRBV28	TRBD2	.	TRBJ2-1	TGTGCCACCCGGGGCGGGAGGGGTTACAATGAGCAGTTCTTC	CATRGGRGYNEQFF
TRBV20-1	.	once	TRBJ2-1	TGCAGCGGGAGCGGATACAATGAGCAGTTCTTC	CSGSGYNEQFF
TRBV11-1	TRBD2	.	TRBJ2-1	TGTGCCAGCAGCTTAGCATGGAGGGCTAGCGGGAGGGCAGTGGAGCAGTTCTTC	CASSLAWRASGRAVEQFF
TRBV30	TRBD1	.	TRBJ1-5	TGTGCCTGGAGTGGACAGGGTGATCAGCCCCAGCATTTT	CAWSGQGDQPQHF
TRBV9	.	.	TRBJ2-7	TGTGCCAGCAGCGTAGCGGGAACTACCTACGAGCAGTACTTC	CASSVAGTTYEQYF
TRBV7-2	TRBD2	.	TRBJ2-7	TGTGCCAGCAGCTTACCGCTAGCGGGAGGGCTGGACGAGCAGTACTTC	CASSLPLAGGLDEQYF
TRBV9	.	.	TRBJ2-5	TGTGCCAGCAGCGTAGGGGGTGTTGGCTACCAAGAGACCCAGTACTTC	CASSVGGVGYQETQYF
TRBV1	.	.	TRBJ2-3	TGCACCAGCAGCCAAGGGGCCCGGACAGCCTGCACAGATACGCAGTATTTT	CTSSQGARTACTDTQYF
TRBV30	.	.	TRBJ1-3	TGTGCCTGGAGTGTACAGAACACCATATATTTT	CAWSVQNTIYF
TRBV6-6	.	.	TRBJ2-7	TGTGCCAGCAGTTCCCCACTCAGCAGTATCGAGCAGTACTTC	CASSSPLSSIEQYF
TRBV30	TRBD1	.	TRBJ2-3	TGTGCCTGGAGTGTGGGACAGGGCTTGCAGTATTTT	CAWSVGQGLQYF
TRBV21-1	.	many	TRBJ1-2	TGTGCCAGCAGGCCTCAGGGGCATGGCTACACCTTC	CASRPQGHGYTF